Shown below are 8 T cell receptor beta chains from a single sample sequenced in a study of human T cells and chemical hapten exposure. In TCRdb, the RACE reads were re-called with MiXCR into one record per CDR3 protein. The table shows fewer than 85,000 distinct CDR3 sequences, with approximately 8% occurring only once. This sample's time point: healthy volunteer bleed at 6 weeks. Sequencing started from total RNA isolated from unfractionated whole blood. The sequencing input was whole blood. These receptors were collected from a male donor in good health. Some clones in this sample may be carry-over from other donors' samples.

The genes are TRBV27 and TRBJ2-7; 10 nucleotides line up with TRBD1. The CDR3 loop spans 14 amino acids. With 5 bases clipped from V and 3 bases from J, the junction kept 4 bases outside the gene matches. Germline assignment: CDR1 MNHEY and CDR2 SMNVEV (reference sequence). For the CDR3, the DNA is TGTGCCAGCAGTCTGCGGACAGGGGGCTACGAGCAGTACTTC. Its protein product is CASSLRTGGYEQYF.

This rearrangement joins TRBV4-1 to TRBJ2-7; perhaps TRBD1 as D (5 bases). Looked up from germline, CDR1 is MGHRA and CDR2 is YSYEKL. The CDR3 covers 13 residues. With 2 bases removed from V and 7 bases from J, the gap between germline ends came to 12 bases. The CDR3 reads CASSQPTGLEQYF. CDR3 nucleotide sequence: TGCGCCAGCAGCCAACCCACAGGTTTAGAGCAGTACTTC.

This clonotype has a handful of counts. The rearrangement links TRBV19 to TRBJ2-3; D is unclear. Germline values: CDR1 LNHDA, CDR2 SQIVND (reference sequence). Between the trimmed V and J ends, which lost 1 base and 0 bases, there was a span of 5 bases. The CDR3 is made up of 14 amino acids. CDR3 in amino acids: CASSIGPSTDTQYF. CDR3 nucleotide sequence: TGTGCCAGTAGTATAGGTCCCAGCACAGATACGCAGTATTTT.

This clonotype showed up just a few times. V gene TRBV5-1 combines with J gene TRBJ2-7; the match to TRBD1 covers 11 bases. Germline V gene lookup returns CDR1 SGHRS and CDR2 YFSETQ. This CDR3 region has 14 residues. V lost 3 bases, J lost 2 bases, and 1 base stayed unmatched. CDR3 DNA: TGCGCCAGCAGCTGGGACAGGGGGACCTACGAGCAGTACTTC. As protein: CASSWDRGTYEQYF. Filled out from reference TRBV5-1 and TRBJ2-7, the complete variable domain reads KAGVTQTPRYLIKTRGQQVTLSCSPISGHRSVSWYQQTPGQGLQFLFEYFSETQRNKGNFPGRFSGRQFSNSRSEMNVSTLELGDSALYLCASSWDRGTYEQYFGPGTRLTVT.

V gene TRBV2 combines with J gene TRBJ2-1, with 14 bases lining up with TRBD2. V lost 6 bases to trimming and J lost 8 bases; unmatched junction nucleotides: 9. The CDR3 extends over 16 amino acids. Germline V CDR1 and CDR2: SNHLY, FYNNEI. CDR3 loop: CASRRLAGGPVDEQFF. CDR3 DNA: TGTGCCAGCAGGAGACTAGCGGGGGGGCCTGTGGATGAGCAGTTCTTC. Complete variable domain (other parts from reference TRBV2 and TRBJ2-1): EPEVTQTPSHQVTQMGQEVILRCVPISNHLYFYWYRQILGQKVEFLVSFYNNEISEKSEIFDDQFSVERPDGSNFTLKIRSTKLEDSAMYFCASRRLAGGPVDEQFFGPGTRLTVL.

This clonotype was detected ten times or more. The chain is built from TRBV20-1 and TRBJ1-5, with TRBD1 matching 7 bases. The CDR3 runs to 13 residues. Germline values: CDR1 DFQATT, CDR2 SNEGSKA (reference sequence). The V segment lost 7 bases and the J segment 5 bases; nucleotides outside the gene matches: 8. CDR3 in amino acids: CSGIQGLDQPQHF. The CDR3 DNA is TGCAGTGGTATACAGGGGCTAGATCAGCCCCAGCATTTT.

This rearrangement joins TRBV12-3 or TRBV12-4 to TRBJ1-1; unclear D gene. The ends were cut back, 4 bases at V and 7 bases at J, with 10 bases in the middle. This CDR3 has 12 residues. CDR3 nucleotide sequence: TGTGCCAGCAGTTCAATGAGTGTTGAAGCTTTCTTT. Encoded protein: CASSSMSVEAFF.

This clonotype has a handful of counts. This sequence joins TRBV20-1 and TRBJ1-5; TRBD1 aligns across 7 bases. CDR3 length equals 14 residues. Per the germline V gene, CDR1 is DFQATT and CDR2 is SNEGSKA (reference sequence). The V and J ends lost 6 bases and 5 bases, in that order; junction bases with no gene match: 10. CDR3 region: CSALDRDSHQPQHF. In DNA form, the CDR3 reads TGCAGTGCATTAGACAGGGACTCACATCAGCCCCAGCATTTT.